This T cell receptor (beta chain) was retrieved from a study of T cell repertoires in cytomegalovirus infection. Study context: It can be stated that public TCR beta signatures indicated CMV infection as well as a matching HLA type.

Regarding the study as a whole: Totalled public TCR beta family frequency picked out people who carried CMV plus the relevant HLA. HLA-C-restricted CMV clonotypes gave the most frequent clonotype in two of eight donors.

This CDR3 has 15 amino acids. Trimming removed 2 bases from V and 7 bases from J, with 17 bases in between. Germline V lookup: CDR1 SNHLY, CDR2 FYNNEI. Points on this clonotype: The target antigen is unknown.

TCRdb re-called the reads with MiXCR, one entry per CDR3 protein. Of about 740,000 distinct CDR3 sequences in the sample, less than 40% were seen once. This sequence was found in a human donor in good health (CMV status not recorded). Some clones in this sample may be carry-over from other donors' samples. The sequenced material came from PBMCs. This chain uses TRBV2 with TRBJ1-1; no clear D gene. The chain's CDR3 is CASSERGLSSIEAFF. The CDR3 nucleotides are TGTGCCAGCAGTGAACGTGGGTTGTCTAGCATTGAAGCTTTCTTT. Full variable domain (outside the CDR3, taken from reference TRBV2 and TRBJ1-1): EPEVTQTPSHQVTQMGQEVILRCVPISNHLYFYWYRQILGQKVEFLVSFYNNEISEKSEIFDDQFSVERPDGSNFTLKIRSTKLEDSAMYFCASSERGLSSIEAFFGQGTRLTVV.